This T cell receptor (beta chain) emerged from a study of blood T cell repertoires in COVID-19. As for the study in general: Acute and convalescent COVID-19 samples came from the United States, Italy and Spain.

Between the trimmed V and J ends, which lost 0 bases and 7 bases, there was a span of 11 bases. CDR1 and CDR2 (germline): SGHRS, YFSETQ. The CDR3 has 14 amino acids. Here immunoSEQ multiplex PCR was the method, and the copy in TCRdb shows in-frame clones only, minus some. The data contain approximately 66,000 clones, around 83% of them singletons. This chain links TRBV5-1 with TRBJ1-5, with D hard to call. The sequence was collected from a man aged 45-65 years with active COVID-19. Sample: peripheral blood. Here the CDR3 reads CASSLDSREQPQHF. The CDR3 region has the DNA TGCGCCAGCAGCTTGGATAGCCGAGAGCAGCCCCAGCATTTT.